One sample yielded the 25 T cell receptor beta chains listed below, sequenced in a study of human T cells and chemical hapten exposure. Time point specified: patch test 1, 2 weeks after DPC sensitization. Stated treatment: therapeutic diphenylcyclopropenone sensitization with weekly scalp DPC. Unfractionated whole blood yielded total RNA. From the RACE reads, TCRdb called clonotypes with MiXCR, one entry per CDR3 protein. The sample lists some 52,000 distinct CDR3 sequences; roughly 9.6% were seen once. Source: whole blood, taken in connection with sensitization to the hapten diphenylcyclopropenone (DPC). These TCRs come from a woman between 40 and 55 years old with alopecia areata. Some clones in this sample may be carry-over from other donors' samples.

This clonotype was observed many times. This chain joins TRBV27 and TRBJ2-3, with D possibly matching TRBD1 (5 bases). CDR1 MNHEY and CDR2 SMNVEV come from the germline V gene (reference sequence). V shed 2 bases and J shed 6 bases, with 12 bases lying between them. This CDR3 has 14 residues. This CDR3 is CASSLQVAGDTQYF. The CDR3 DNA reads as TGTGCCAGCAGTTTACAGGTAGCAGGGGATACGCAGTATTTT.

The CDR3 sequence: CASRISGGLYEQFF. In DNA form, the CDR3 reads TGTGCCAGCAGGATTTCGGGAGGGCTCTATGAGCAGTTCTTC. The rearrangement links TRBV6-5 to TRBJ2-1; TRBD2 aligns across 8 bases. CDR1 MNHEY and CDR2 SVGAGI come from the germline V gene. The CDR3 loop spans 14 amino acids. The junction had 9 bases not matched to a gene; V was cut back by 6 bases and J by 8 bases.

The J gene is TRBJ2-7, the V gene TRBV7-3; 8 positions agree with TRBD1. CDR1 and CDR2 (germline): SGHTA, FQGTGA. J lost 4 bases, V lost 4 bases, and 3 bases had no gene match. This CDR3 region has 13 residues. The CDR3 spells CASSSDREYEQYF. The CDR3 DNA reads as TGTGCCAGCAGCTCGGACAGGGAGTACGAGCAGTACTTC.

This clonotype was observed a handful of times. The chain couples TRBV7-9 to TRBJ2-7, with D possibly matching TRBD2 (6 bases). CDR3 length equals 15 residues. The V and J ends lost 5 bases and 6 bases respectively, with 20 bases between them. Germline loops: CDR1 SEHNR, CDR2 FQNEAQ (reference sequence). The DNA of the CDR3 is TGTGCCAGCAGCCCCCAGACTAGGTTCCCCTCCGAGCAGTACTTC. It encodes CASSPQTRFPSEQYF.

The sample holds many counts of this clonotype. The chain carries TRBV28 and TRBJ1-5; perhaps TRBD1 as D (6 bases). Trimming stripped 6 bases from V and 3 bases from J, with 12 bases between. CDR3 length equals 14 residues. Germline V gives CDR1 MDHEN, CDR2 SYDVKM. The CDR3 coding sequence is TGTGCCAGCAGCTTGGACAGCTACAATCAGCCCCAGCATTTT. Protein product: CASSLDSYNQPQHF.

In its sample, this clonotype was seen a few times. The chain carries TRBV5-1 and TRBJ2-3; 11 positions agree with TRBD1. J gave up 4 bases and V 3 bases, and 4 bases lay outside the gene matches. In germline, CDR1 is SGHRS, CDR2 YFSETQ. This CDR3 contains 15 residues. CDR3 sequence (DNA): TGCGCCAGCAGCTATGGACAGGGGGCATCAGATACGCAGTATTTT. Protein sequence: CASSYGQGASDTQYF.

V is TRBV6-2 or TRBV6-3 and J is TRBJ2-5, with a tentative D call TRBD2 (6 bases). CDR1 and CDR2 (germline): MNHEY, SVGEGT. CDR3 length: 14 residues. The V end lost 6 bases, the J end lost 5 bases, and 16 bases lay between the germline ends. The chain's CDR3 is CASSRGPRGETQYF. The CDR3 coding sequence is TGTGCCAGCAGCCGTGGGCCCCGGGGGGAGACCCAGTACTTC.

This clonotype was found a few times. V gene TRBV2 combines with J gene TRBJ2-3; TRBD1 matches at 8 bases. Germline V gene sequence: CDR1 SNHLY, CDR2 FYNNEI. Germline trimming cut 10 bases from V and 6 bases from J; bases unmatched to any gene: 6. The CDR3 is 12 residues long. DNA for the CDR3: TGTGCCACCCAACAGGGGGGTGATACGCAGTATTTT. Protein sequence: CATQQGGDTQYF.

This clonotype was seen at least ten times. This chain joins TRBV7-2 and TRBJ2-7, with D unclear. V was shortened by 4 bases and J by 5 bases, with 12 bases between the two germline ends. Germline assignment: CDR1 SGHTA and CDR2 FQGNSA. The CDR3 contains 13 residues. CDR3 bases: TGTGCCAGCAGCTCTCAGAATTCTAACGAGCAGTACTTC. Translation gives CASSSQNSNEQYF.

CDR3 in amino acids: CASSLISYNEQFF. CDR3 sequence (DNA): TGTGCCAGCAGTTTAATCTCCTACAATGAGCAGTTCTTC. The chain recombines TRBV6-2 or TRBV6-3 with TRBJ2-1, with D hard to call. There are 13 residues in the CDR3. Germline V CDR1 and CDR2: MNHEY, SVGEGT. Trimming left V 4 bases short and J 0 bases short, with 4 bases between.

This clonotype was seen at least ten times. The chain has TRBV2 and TRBJ2-3; tentative D call: TRBD1 (6 bases). V dropped 2 bases and J dropped 6 bases, with 12 bases sitting between them. Germline assignment: CDR1 SNHLY and CDR2 FYNNEI. CDR3 length: 14 residues. The chain's CDR3 is CASSEQGRGDTQYF. CDR3 sequence (DNA): TGTGCCAGCAGTGAACAGGGGAGAGGGGATACGCAGTATTTT.

This rearrangement joins TRBV6-5 to TRBJ2-2; the match to TRBD2 covers 7 bases. The CDR3 loop spans 14 amino acids. Unmatched junction bases numbered 8, after V lost 7 bases and J lost 6 bases. CDR1 is MNHEY and CDR2 is SVGAGI in the germline V gene. In nucleotides, the CDR3 is TGTGCCAGCAATGAGGCGGGGGAGGCCGGGGAGCTGTTTTTT. Protein sequence: CASNEAGEAGELFF.

This clonotype was counted a few times. The V gene is TRBV19, the J gene TRBJ2-1; 10 bases map to TRBD2. The V segment lost 2 bases and the J segment 2 bases; nucleotides outside the gene matches: 3. The CDR3 consists of 16 residues. Germline V gene lookup returns CDR1 LNHDA and CDR2 SQIVND (reference sequence). CDR3 amino acids: CASSISGGAPYNEQFF. The CDR3 bases are TGTGCCAGTAGTATAAGCGGGGGGGCCCCCTACAATGAGCAGTTCTTC.

The chain is built from TRBV6-5 and TRBJ1-5; no firm D call. CDR1 MNHEY and CDR2 SVGAGI come from the germline V gene. V was shortened by 6 bases and J by 5 bases, with 11 bases between the two germline ends. This CDR3 has 13 residues. CDR3 region: CASRVQRDQPQHF. Here the CDR3 DNA reads TGTGCCAGCAGAGTGCAGCGCGATCAGCCCCAGCATTTT.

This clonotype showed up many times. CDR3 protein: CASSGAARSYEQYF. CDR3 nucleotides: TGTGCCAGCAGTGGGGCGGCTCGCTCCTACGAGCAGTACTTC. The chain joins TRBV28 to TRBJ2-7; a possible D gene is TRBD1 (5 bases). In germline, CDR1 is MDHEN, CDR2 SYDVKM. Trimming took 5 bases from V and 0 from J, leaving 11 bases between them. The CDR3 runs 14 residues.

This clonotype was seen only a few times. The CDR3 DNA is TGTGCCAGCAGTCGCAGAGGAGGCGGCACTGAAGCTTTCTTT. Translated, it gives CASSRRGGGTEAFF. The chain is built from TRBV9 and TRBJ1-1, with D hard to call. Deletions cut 5 bases from V and 4 bases from J, with 15 bases between. CDR1 and CDR2 from the germline V gene are SGDLS and YYNGEE. The CDR3 covers 14 residues.

This clonotype was picked up a small number of times. The gene calls are TRBV7-9 and TRBJ2-3; D tentatively reads TRBD1 or TRBD2 (5 bases each). The germline V gene has CDR1 SEHNR and CDR2 FQNEAQ (reference sequence). V was cut by 10 bases and J by 2 bases, with 10 bases left in between. This CDR3 has 12 amino acids. CDR3 coding DNA: TGTGCCATCGGGGCTAACACAGATACGCAGTATTTT. Protein: CAIGANTDTQYF.

This clonotype was detected ten times or more. The chain employs TRBV7-2 and TRBJ1-6, with no clear D. There are 13 residues in the CDR3. Trimming pared 6 bases from V and 11 bases from J, leaving 14 bases between. Germline V gene sequence: CDR1 SGHTA, CDR2 FQGNSA. The CDR3 DNA follows: TGTGCCAGCAGTCGAAAAGGAGGGACACCCCTCCACTTT. Its translation: CASSRKGGTPLHF.

In the case of this clonotype: A read error is possible here, since a much larger clone lies one base away. V gene TRBV4-1 combines with J gene TRBJ2-7, with TRBD2 identical over 10 bases. Looked up from germline, CDR1 is MGHRA and CDR2 is YSYEKL. CDR3 length equals 18 residues. Germline trimming cut 3 bases from V and 8 bases from J; bases unmatched to any gene: 19. The CDR3 here is CASSHPGKTRTSGYKQYF. The CDR3 nucleotides read TGCGCCAGCAGCCACCCGGGAAAGACGCGGACTAGCGGTTACAAGCAGTACTTC.

V and J are TRBV4-1 and TRBJ2-3, with TRBD2 matching over 9 bases. Germline V CDR1 and CDR2: MGHRA, YSYEKL. With 7 bases clipped from V and 2 bases from J, the junction kept 13 bases outside the gene matches. The CDR3 contains 17 residues. CDR3 loop: CASTPTAGGGSTDTQYF. In DNA, the CDR3 is TGCGCCAGCACGCCAACGGCGGGAGGGGGCTCCACAGATACGCAGTATTTT.

This clonotype was observed at least ten times. V gene TRBV10-1 combines with J gene TRBJ2-7; 12 bases fit TRBD2. The CDR3 has 16 residues. With V trimmed by 6 bases and J by 6 bases, 12 bases remained unmatched. Germline CDR1 reads WNHNN; CDR2 reads SYGVQD (reference sequence). The CDR3 here is CASSLNGLAGHGEQYF. The DNA of the CDR3 is TGCGCCAGCAGCTTAAACGGACTAGCGGGGCACGGCGAGCAGTACTTC.

This clonotype was counted a few times. This chain links TRBV2 with TRBJ1-6, with 10 nucleotides matching TRBD1. The CDR3 covers 15 residues. Looked up from germline, CDR1 is SNHLY and CDR2 is FYNNEI. J lost 2 bases, V lost 7 bases, and 2 bases had no gene match. The CDR3 region has the DNA TGTGCCAGCAAGGGACAGGGGACCTATAATTCACCCCTCCACTTT. It translates to CASKGQGTYNSPLHF.

This clonotype was picked up many times. The chain joins TRBV14 to TRBJ1-1; D gene unclear. Per the germline V gene, CDR1 is SGHDN and CDR2 is FVKESK. The V and J ends lost 5 bases and 3 bases respectively, with 13 bases between them. This CDR3 has 14 residues. The CDR3 spells CASSKAVWDTEAFF. CDR3 coding DNA: TGTGCCAGCAGCAAAGCGGTATGGGACACTGAAGCTTTCTTT.

This clonotype was counted ten times or more. The chain recombines TRBV7-8 with TRBJ2-3, with D uncertain. The V and J ends lost 3 bases and 4 bases respectively, with 20 bases between them. This CDR3 contains 17 residues. Per the germline V gene, CDR1 is SGHVS and CDR2 is FQNEAQ. CDR3 amino acids: CASSFGVDSSSADTQYF. The DNA of the CDR3 is TGTGCCAGCAGCTTTGGGGTCGATTCCTCTTCCGCAGATACGCAGTATTTT.

The chain is built from TRBV6-5 and TRBJ2-6, with D possibly TRBD1 on 6 matching bases. V lost 6 bases and J 0 bases, leaving 18 bases between the germline ends. The germline V gene has CDR1 MNHEY and CDR2 SVGAGI. This CDR3 has 18 amino acids. CDR3 residues: CASSPARTVYSGANVLTF. CDR3 DNA sequence: TGTGCCAGCAGCCCCGCCCGGACAGTTTACTCTGGGGCCAACGTCCTGACTTTC.